The present T cell receptor beta chain was sequenced within a study of blood T cell repertoires in COVID-19. Overall study: The United States, Italy and Spain provided the acute and convalescent COVID-19 samples. From T cells, B-cell-depleted T cells, or PBMCs came the material, which was cDNA or gDNA.

Per the authors' pipeline: Reference gene primers were amplified, and this amplification served to estimate nucleated cell counts. The data were produced by immunoSEQ multiplex PCR, yet TCRdb's version contains in-frame clones alone and is incomplete. Clonal size and the V and J genes are those of that table, whereas D and trimming came from the DNA. The repertoire holds some 140,000 clones, with roughly four fifths as singletons. CDR1 and CDR2 (germline): MNHEY, SVGEGT. The CDR3 is made up of 15 amino acids. Trimming pared 4 bases from V and 4 bases from J, leaving 16 bases between. Input material: peripheral blood. The chain recombines TRBV6-2 or TRBV6-3 with TRBJ2-5, with a tentative D call TRBD2 (5 bases). This receptor was taken from a man older than 75 with acute or convalescent COVID-19. The CDR3 sequence: CASSSSIPAGETQYF. The CDR3 DNA follows: TGTGCCAGCAGTTCATCCATCCCGGCGGGAGAGACCCAGTACTTC.